This T cell receptor beta chain was obtained from a study of blood T cell repertoires in COVID-19. Assay used: immunoSEQ multiplex PCR; TCRdb lists only in-frame clones, some missing. The repertoire holds 150,000 or so clones, with less than 80% as singletons. The trim removed 1 base at V and 4 bases at J, leaving 7 bases unmatched. CDR3 size: 17 residues. Germline V CDR1 and CDR2: LNHDA, SQIVND (reference sequence). The chain employs TRBV19 and TRBJ2-2; 9 bases are a match to TRBD2. Sequenced sample: peripheral blood. The clonotype originates from a woman aged 80 or older with active or convalescent COVID-19. CDR3 coding DNA: TGTGCCAGTAGTATAGTTGGCGGGGGGGGCGGCACCGGGGAGCTGTTTTTT. Translated, it gives CASSIVGGGGGTGELFF.